One and the same sample provided the 5 T cell receptor beta chains below, sequenced in a study of shared clonotypes between healthy human individuals. TCRdb keeps only in-frame clones here, not all; method: immunoSEQ multiplex PCR. This sample has a few million clones, with approximately 93% found just once. Material for sequencing was naive CD4+ T cells from PBMCs. The subset was: CD45RA+ positively selected. The receptors were sampled from a man younger than 35 in good health. Some clones in this sample may be carry-over from other donors' samples.

The V and J genes are TRBV5-1 and TRBJ2-6; no firm D call. Germline V lookup: CDR1 SGHRS, CDR2 YFSETQ. V was pared by 4 bases and J by 4 bases, with 15 bases between. The CDR3 is 16 residues long. CDR3 nucleotide sequence: TGCGCCAGCAGCCCCCCCTCAGGAACCGGGGCCAACGTCCTGACTTTC. This codes for CASSPPSGTGANVLTF. The full variable domain, rest sourced from reference TRBV5-1 and TRBJ2-6, is KAGVTQTPRYLIKTRGQQVTLSCSPISGHRSVSWYQQTPGQGLQFLFEYFSETQRNKGNFPGRFSGRQFSNSRSEMNVSTLELGDSALYLCASSPPSGTGANVLTFGAGSRLTVL.

J is TRBJ2-7 and V is TRBV5-4; perhaps TRBD2 as D (6 bases). Germline V gene sequence: CDR1 SGHNT, CDR2 YYREEE (reference sequence). This CDR3 has 15 amino acids. V was cut by 1 base and J by 5 bases, with 16 bases left in between. The chain's CDR3 is CASSLIGRREDEQYF. The CDR3 bases are TGTGCCAGCAGCTTGATCGGCAGGCGGGAAGACGAGCAGTACTTC.

The V and J genes are TRBV6-6 and TRBJ1-2, with a possible D match to TRBD1 (6 bases). Trimming stripped 4 bases from V and 8 bases from J, with 14 bases between. This CDR3 contains 13 residues. Per the germline V gene, CDR1 is MNHNY and CDR2 is SVGAGI (reference sequence). As DNA, the CDR3 is TGTGCCAGCAGTTCCCGGGACAAAGGGGGCTACACCTTC. Amino acids: CASSSRDKGGYTF.

The chain employs TRBV6-6 and TRBJ1-1; D is possibly TRBD1 (5 bases). Per the germline V gene, CDR1 is MNHNY and CDR2 is SVGAGI (reference sequence). CDR3 length: 13 residues. V was trimmed by 11 bases and J by 1 base, leaving 14 bases between them. CDR3 coding DNA: TGTGCCGCCCATACGGGGCCGAACACTGAAGCTTTCTTT. Its protein product is CAAHTGPNTEAFF.

Comment on this clone: Different DNA sequences within this sample yield the same CDR3. This rearrangement joins TRBV18 to TRBJ1-1; D possibly corresponds to TRBD1 (5 bases). Germline CDR1 reads KGHSH; CDR2 reads LQKENI. V was trimmed by 0 bases and J by 5 bases, leaving 13 bases between them. This CDR3 has 15 residues. The CDR3 bases are TGTGCCAGCTCACCACCGTCCCAGGGCGATACTGAAGCTTTCTTT. Its translation: CASSPPSQGDTEAFF.